Sequencing of this T cell receptor beta chain was carried out in a study of cytomegalovirus exposure and HLA in healthy donors (TCRdb year 2017). With respect to the entire study: In an earlier analysis of roughly 500 of the donors, approximately 260 Gb of sequence data and some 100 million unique TCR beta sequences from approximately 180 million T cells were reported. About 300 gigabases of sequencing data and around 87 million unique TCR sequences were included in an early release covering about 600 HLA-typed donors. Of the 350 to 400 genotyped donors, around 81% fell in the genetic ancestry cluster associated with self-reported Caucasian donors. The aim of the study was to test whether cataloging public T cell receptors could identify signatures of past pathogen exposure. Using immunosequencing, the study profiled T cell repertoires from 666 subjects and related those repertoires to cytomegalovirus serostatus. Besides the first cohort of 500 to 700 subjects, a separate validation cohort made up of 120 different subjects was used. To predict cytomegalovirus infection status, the study combined high-throughput TCR immunosequencing, statistical association of individual TCRs with disease status, and machine learning. A later analysis re-analyzed previously published TCR beta repertoires from 500 to 700 donors and added high-resolution HLA genotyping to study TCR occurrence patterns. The later analysis used no new phenotypic data to find candidate immune exposures, relying instead on TCR beta sequences and their occurrence across donors. In an earlier analysis of roughly 540 of the donors, high-throughput TCR beta sequencing was used to judge whether each TCR beta V gene segment behaved as functional or pseudogenic. Alongside the repertoire data, information on donor age, sex, ethnicity and CMV serostatus was compiled. Genome-wide SNP genotypes for about 60% of the roughly 670 donors were used in a later genetic analysis, which treated that subset as a discovery cohort. Every repertoire in the discovery cohort had been generated on one and the same sequencing platform. Class I and class II HLA loci were covered by the typing at four-digit resolution. The number of donors typed differed by locus, with about 629-630 for A, B, C, DRB1 and DQB1, roughly 550 for DQA1, 606 for DPA1, and about 450 for DPB1. Four to six DR-DQ haplotypes were handled as single units for association and clustering, since linkage in the cohort was strong. On average, roughly 250,000 unique TCR beta nucleotide sequences were sequenced per donor among fewer than 500 genotyped donors of the cohort, with roughly 18% of those sequences being non-productive.

The germline V gene sets CDR1 to SGHRS and CDR2 to YFSETQ. The CDR3 covers 13 residues, taking in both the cysteine and the phenylalanine. Only CDR3 DNA is held: 39 bases, read in frame from base 1. The junction carries 8 bases between V and J, which are trimmed by 1 base and 3 bases respectively. Summary of the overall study and its limitations: When HLA alleles, especially DR and DQ, strongly co-occurred, TCR associations were difficult to assign to individual alleles. According to a later analysis, most CMV-associated TCR beta chains appeared to be HLA-restricted, and the HLA associations seemed to be driven largely by CMV exposure. In a later genetic analysis, a missense DCLRE1C variant was associated with V-gene and J-gene trimming of TCR beta chains, and the association was replicated in an independent cohort. Cytomegalovirus status was reported to be diagnosed by the classifier with high specificity and sensitivity in both the original and validation cohorts. For the cohort, immune exposure information was limited to CMV serostatus. Because HLA typing was missing for some donors at each locus, association tests included only the typed subset. A further reported finding was that TCR beta sequences accurately predicted the HLA-A and HLA-B alleles for most subjects in the first cohort. In this cohort, only TCR beta chains were sequenced, and detectable features were limited by the absence of alpha or paired-chain data. In vitro tests confirmed that a few of the cytomegalovirus-associated TCR beta chains recognize cytomegalovirus antigens. The authors suggested that the approach could potentially be extended to other disease states and immunological phenotypes. Compared with equally common non-associated chains, HLA-associated TCR beta chains in a later analysis were more clonally expanded and had lower generation probabilities. A cluster of highly shared sequence variants was judged likely to be a technical artifact of the sequencing pipeline. The presence/absence analyses assumed that sequencing depth was roughly uniform across donors, and that assumption may not be true. While some public TCRs were present in many individuals, most TCR sequences turned up only very rarely across donors. Correlated functional status among segregating V segments might reflect linkage disequilibrium, but an unknown experimental factor could not be ruled out. Roughly 17 rarely observed V segments, including chromosome 9 orphons, were excluded from the earlier analysis of just under 600 of the donors because counts were too low. A later analysis associated 15,000 to 20,000 TCR beta sequences with specific HLA alleles at a false discovery rate of 0.05. In the study, around 160 TCR beta chains were listed as associated with cytomegalovirus. In a later analysis, TCR association rates were found to vary across HLA loci, with the most associated TCRs seen for DRB1 alleles and the fewest for HLA-C alleles. Some IMGT-functional V segments, including TRBV6-2 and TRBV6-3, could not be told apart with the 87-base-pair reads, so those segments were excluded. An earlier analysis of 450 to 750 of the donors showed that most TCR beta V segments appeared in productive rearrangements either about 90% or about 30% of the time, which broadly matched IMGT annotations. A later genetic analysis reported fewer N-insertions in productive TCRs among donors in an Asian-associated ancestry cluster than the roughly 690-donor mean. According to a later analysis, parvovirus B19, influenza, CMV and Epstein-Barr virus appeared linked to several top co-occurrence clusters.

The cohort was made up of 666 healthy bone marrow donors. At the time of sampling, all cohort members were nominally healthy, though unrecorded immune exposures were likely present. The donor tested CMV seronegative and was one of the 352 seronegative cohort members. A peripheral blood sample was provided by each donor, and peripheral blood mononuclear cells were used for TCR beta sequencing. Genomic DNA was extracted from the blood cell samples with the Qiagen DNeasy Blood Extraction Kit. Library preparation was by the immunoSEQ multiplex PCR assay. A mixture of 60 forward primers for TCR Vbeta segments and 13 reverse primers for TCR Jbeta segments was used in the multiplex PCR. A multiplex PCR assay on genomic DNA amplified the CDR3 region of rearranged TCR beta genes. The amplified TCR beta libraries were sequenced on the Illumina HiSeq System as 87-base-pair reads. The authors' analysis ran thus. Across the 500 to 700 repertoires, a later analysis counted tens of millions of unique TCR beta chains, roughly 11 million of which were shared by at least two donors. A nearest-neighbor algorithm error-corrected the raw reads and collapsed the reads into unique sequences, merging closely related sequences to remove PCR and sequencing errors. V, D and J gene segments were assigned by aligning CDR3 sequences to IMGT reference sequences. For a sequence to be retained, at least a six-nucleotide match to both a V gene segment and a J gene segment was required. A rearrangement was called productive if the CDR3 had no stop codons and remained in frame with V and J, and every other rearrangement was called non-productive. Following IMGT convention, CDR3 was defined as the stretch from the second conserved V-encoded cysteine to the conserved J-encoded phenylalanine. Sequences without an unambiguous match to a single V gene segment were excluded from the earlier analysis of several hundred of the donors. An earlier analysis of a few hundred of the donors classified V segments as functional when productive rearrangements were above 56.7% and as segregating when the standard deviation between donors was above 5%. A statistical classification framework was built to diagnose cytomegalovirus status from the catalog of TCR beta chain sequences. A later analysis assigned V and J genes by comparing TCR nucleotide sequences with IMGT/GENE-DB human TR gene sequences. A later analysis assigned CDR3 sequences and most-parsimonious VDJ recombination scenarios with the TCRdist pipeline. A later analysis defined each TCR beta chain by its CDR3 amino acid sequence plus V-gene family, and excluded reads lacking a unique V-gene family. A later analysis removed several hundred highly shared, low-generation-probability nucleotide sequences to deal with suspected cross-contamination and a sequencing artifact. A later analysis calculated a clonal expansion index for each public chain from normalized within-repertoire ranks of inferred template counts. In a later analysis, generation probabilities were computed with a VDJ recombination model fitted to out-of-frame rearrangements, and the resulting probabilities were checked against IGoR. A later analysis scored TCR-TCR, TCR-HLA and TCR-CMV co-occurrence with hypergeometric tests, applying a repertoire-size bias correction to TCR pairs. To estimate false discovery rates, a later analysis permuted the HLA or CMV assignments 20 times. In a later analysis, co-occurring TCRs were grouped using DBSCAN, with TCRdist sequence similarity added in when clustering inside HLA-allele-positive subsets. Repertoires with fewer than 30,000 or more than 120,000 public chains, plus five repertoires with anomalous nucleotide sharing, were excluded from co-occurrence clustering. Entries here come from immuneACCESS through TCRdb and include only in-frame sequences with V and J called. Some clones fail to appear in such tables; in the studies checked, an unresolved V gene covers under half of the shortfall, and the cause of the remainder is unknown. Clone size and V and J calls were adopted from that table, with D and trimming inferred from the DNA. This sample lists 100,000 to 150,000 clones; around 80% were detected once. Approximately 1.6% of the sample is taken by the ten largest.

On this clone itself: No cognate antigen has been identified for it. Base qualities are not provided; no much larger clone lies one nucleotide away.

The sequence links TRBV5-1 to TRBJ2-7; matching of 7 bases hints at TRBD2 as the D gene. The sample taken for sequencing was PBMCs. This sequence was found in a woman aged 18 to 35 in good health and CMV-seronegative. The bases read TGCGCCAGCAGCTTGAGGGGGGGCTACGAGCAGTACTTC. This sequence encodes CASSLRGGYEQYF.